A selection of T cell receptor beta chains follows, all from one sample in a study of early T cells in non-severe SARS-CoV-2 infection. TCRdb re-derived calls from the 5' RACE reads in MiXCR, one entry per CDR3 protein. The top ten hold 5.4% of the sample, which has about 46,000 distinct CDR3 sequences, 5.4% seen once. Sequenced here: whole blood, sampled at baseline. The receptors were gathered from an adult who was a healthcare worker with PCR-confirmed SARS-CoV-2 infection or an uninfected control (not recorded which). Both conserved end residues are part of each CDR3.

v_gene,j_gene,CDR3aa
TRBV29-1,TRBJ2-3,CSVDSGQTYTQYF
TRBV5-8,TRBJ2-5,CASNLGPGAGETQYF
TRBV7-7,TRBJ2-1,CASSSRGVAGVNNEQFF
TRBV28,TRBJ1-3,CASSFGTPSGNTIYF
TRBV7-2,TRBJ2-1,CASSPIGEQFF
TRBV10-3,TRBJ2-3,CAISTGQAPSTDTQYF
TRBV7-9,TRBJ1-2,CASSLDRPNYGYTF
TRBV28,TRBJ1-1,CASSFVLIQGFNTEAFF
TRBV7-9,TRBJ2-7,CASSSSLRASYEQYF
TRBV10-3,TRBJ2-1,CAISRKLNNNEQFF
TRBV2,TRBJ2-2,CASILSAGRGTGELFF
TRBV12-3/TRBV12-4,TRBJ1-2,CASTVRTDYGYTF
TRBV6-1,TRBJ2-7,CASRTQGKGYEQYF
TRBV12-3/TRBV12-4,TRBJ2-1,CASSPGLAGDGEQFF
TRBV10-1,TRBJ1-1,CASRVNRDTEAFF
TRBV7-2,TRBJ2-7,CASSPGRLYGEQYF
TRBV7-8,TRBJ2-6,CASTFSGANVLTF
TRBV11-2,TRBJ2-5,CASSSPAAGVQETQYF
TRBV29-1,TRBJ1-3,CSVGTGNTIYF
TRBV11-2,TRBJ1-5,CASSFGQGAGNQPQHF
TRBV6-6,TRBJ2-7,CASRPTAGGSYEQYF
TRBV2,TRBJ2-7,CASSPVGQTRSYEQYF
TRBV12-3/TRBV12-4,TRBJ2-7,CASSLGQGATYEQYF
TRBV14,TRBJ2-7,CASSDLSAYEQYF
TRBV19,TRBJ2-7,CASSIGQGNYEQYF
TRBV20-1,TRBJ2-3,CSASRRAGGTDTQYF
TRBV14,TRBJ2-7,CASSQDPGRPYEQYF
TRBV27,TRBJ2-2,CASTAFGEGPGELFF
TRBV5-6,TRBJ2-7,CASSLDGRDAYEQYF
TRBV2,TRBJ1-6,CASSLTPEGSPLHF
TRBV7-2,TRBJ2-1,CASSSQTSFYNEQFF
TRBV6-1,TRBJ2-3,CASRGSGEWNTQYF
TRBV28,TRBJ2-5,CASSFLAGPRAQYF
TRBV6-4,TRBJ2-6,CASSDSQSSGANVLTF
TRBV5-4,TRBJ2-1,CASSSEPLRQGLF
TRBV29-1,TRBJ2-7,CSVAEDSYEQYF
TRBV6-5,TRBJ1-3,CASGRSWAPGNTIYF
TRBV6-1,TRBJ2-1,CASSMSGTSGGYNEQFF
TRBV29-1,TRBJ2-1,CSVLARFYNEQFF
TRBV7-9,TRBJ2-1,CASSLFSEPNEQFF
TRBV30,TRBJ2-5,CAYTLAKKYQETQYF
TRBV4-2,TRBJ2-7,CASRLAAGSSYEQYF
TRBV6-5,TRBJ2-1,CASTPSGVESSYNEQFF
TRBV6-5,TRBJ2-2,CASSPVVGELFF
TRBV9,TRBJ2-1,CASSVAKGGLAGVHEQFF
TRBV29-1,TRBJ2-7,CSVEDPTGEDYEQYF
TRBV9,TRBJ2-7,CASSAHSRKGGSYEQYF
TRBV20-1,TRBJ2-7,CSALKATSGSYEQYF
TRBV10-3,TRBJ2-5,CAISEFLGGPATQYF
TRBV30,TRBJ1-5,CAWSSVGTGIGQPQHF
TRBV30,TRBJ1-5,CAWSPDRGEQPQHF
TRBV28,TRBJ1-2,CVSAGTGVVGYTF
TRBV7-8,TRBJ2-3,CASSLTLDRSTDTQYF
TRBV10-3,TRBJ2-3,CAISETGADTQYF
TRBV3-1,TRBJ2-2,CASSLDRGRTGELFF
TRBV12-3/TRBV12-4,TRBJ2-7,CASSLGPEVEQYF
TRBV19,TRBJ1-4,CASSPGRYEKLFF
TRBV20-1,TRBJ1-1,CSAERTQNTEAFF
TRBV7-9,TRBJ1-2,CASQKEVGYTF